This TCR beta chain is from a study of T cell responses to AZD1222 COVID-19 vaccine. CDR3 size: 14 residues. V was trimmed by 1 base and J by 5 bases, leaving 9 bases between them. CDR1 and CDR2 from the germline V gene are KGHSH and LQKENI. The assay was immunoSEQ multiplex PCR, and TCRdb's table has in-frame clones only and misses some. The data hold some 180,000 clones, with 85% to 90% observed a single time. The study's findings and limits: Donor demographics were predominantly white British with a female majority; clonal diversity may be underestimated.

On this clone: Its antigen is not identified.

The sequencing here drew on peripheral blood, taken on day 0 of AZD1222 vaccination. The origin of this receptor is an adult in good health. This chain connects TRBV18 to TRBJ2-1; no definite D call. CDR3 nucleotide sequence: TGTGCCAGCTCACCACAGCCCCAAGACAATGAGCAGTTCTTC. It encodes CASSPQPQDNEQFF.